This T cell receptor beta chain came from a study of technical replicates of blood from four donors. Produced via immunoSEQ multiplex PCR; TCRdb's table is partial and in-frame only. The data contain tens of thousands of clones, roughly nine tenths of them seen just once; the ten biggest clones take up about 0.27%. The clonotype comes from a human donor in good health. Sequencing was done on a sample of T cells isolated from PBMCs.

The CDR3 coding sequence is TGTGCCAGCTCACCACCGAGGACTAGCGGGATCTTGACCTACAATGAGCAGTTCTTC. Encoded protein: CASSPPRTSGILTYNEQFF. This sequence joins TRBV18 and TRBJ2-1; TRBD2 matches 12 bases. The CDR3 sequence is 19 residues long. The V gene's germline CDR1 is KGHSH and CDR2 LQKENI. V dropped 0 bases and J dropped 2; count of bases not matched to a gene: 8. Drawing the rest from reference TRBV18 and TRBJ2-1, the complete variable domain is NAGVMQNPRHLVRRRGQEARLRCSPMKGHSHVYWYRQLPEEGLKFMVYLQKENIIDESGMPKERFSAEFPKEGPSILRIQQVVRGDSAAYFCASSPPRTSGILTYNEQFFGPGTRLTVL.